A selection of T cell receptor beta chains follows, all from one sample in a study of somatic mutations in cytotoxic T cells in rheumatoid arthritis. Measured with immunoSEQ multiplex PCR; TCRdb has only the in-frame clones, and not every one. The sample has 15,000 or so clones; approximately 70% are singletons. Sequenced: CD8+ T cells sorted from blood. These receptors were taken from an adult with rheumatoid arthritis. CDR3s include the opening cysteine and the closing phenylalanine or tryptophan. Fields, in order: J gene, V gene, clone size, D gene, CDR3 DNA, CDR3 protein. D genes are given only for firm matches. Only part of the rows carry a size: once, few, many, or a class if the clone is expanded.

>TRBJ2-7|TRBV7-9|large|-
TGTGCCAGCAGCCCGGGACCATCGGTCTACGAGCAGTACTTC
CASSPGPSVYEQYF
>TRBJ1-6|TRBV28|few|-
TGTGCCACCCTGCGGGGGCCCTATAATTCACCCCTCCACTTT
CATLRGPYNSPLHF
>TRBJ1-1|TRBV6-5|-|-
TGTGCCAGCAGTTACCGCCCACAGGGCGGAGGGACTGAAGCTTTCTTT
CASSYRPQGGGTEAFF
>TRBJ1-3|TRBV7-8|once|TRBD1
TGTGCCAGCAGCTCCGGGCTGGGGACAGGGTGGTCTGGAAACACCATATATTTT
CASSSGLGTGWSGNTIYF
>TRBJ2-1|TRBV15|-|-
TGTGCCACCTCGAAGGCAGGGTTGAGCTCCTACAATGAGCAGTTCTTC
CATSKAGLSSYNEQFF
>TRBJ2-3|TRBV5-4|-|TRBD2
TGTGCCAGCAGCCCGTTGACTAGCGCACCAGATACGCAGTATTTT
CASSPLTSAPDTQYF
>TRBJ1-5|TRBV19|few|-
TGTGCCAGTAGTCCCATTATCGAGGGCTATCAGCCCCAGCATTTT
CASSPIIEGYQPQHF
>TRBJ2-2|TRBV28|-|-
TGTGCCAGCAGTTCCAGGGACACCGGGGAGCTGTTTTTT
CASSSRDTGELFF
>TRBJ2-1|TRBV7-9|-|-
TGTGCCAGCAGCTTAGAGTGGAATGAGCAGTTCTTC
CASSLEWNEQFF
>TRBJ2-3|TRBV4-1|-|TRBD1
TGCGCCAGCAGCTCCCACAGGGGCCTGATTGGAGATACGCAGTATTTT
CASSSHRGLIGDTQYF
>TRBJ2-5|TRBV2|-|-
TGTGCCAGCACGGGGACACCGCCTGGAACCCAGTACTTC
CASTGTPPGTQYF
>TRBJ2-3|TRBV5-6|-|-
TGTGCCAGCAGCTTAACAGATACGCAGTATTTT
CASSLTDTQYF
>TRBJ2-3|TRBV7-9|-|TRBD2
TGTGCCAGCAGCCAGGGACTAGCGGGGGCGGATACGCAGTATTTT
CASSQGLAGADTQYF
>TRBJ1-1|TRBV18|few|-
TGTGCCAGCTCCCCCAAGGGCCCGGGGACTGAAGCTTTCTTT
CASSPKGPGTEAFF
>TRBJ2-2|TRBV4-3|once|TRBD1
TGCGCCAGCAGCCTATATGGACAGGGGGCCCCCGGGGAGCTGTTTTTT
CASSLYGQGAPGELFF
>TRBJ1-6|TRBV13|-|-
TGTGCCAGCAGCACGGACTCCCAATTGGGATCACCCCTCCACTTT
CASSTDSQLGSPLHF
>TRBJ2-2|TRBV7-8|-|-
TGTGCCAGCAGCTACCCCGAGTTTTCGACCGGGGAGCTGTTTTTT
CASSYPEFSTGELFF
>TRBJ1-1|TRBV28|-|-
TGTGCCAGCAGCCGTAACACTGAAGCTTTCTTT
CASSRNTEAFF
>TRBJ2-2|TRBV7-9|-|-
TGTGCCAGCATCCCCCTTTTGGCGGGGGCCCCGGGAACCGGGGAGCTGTTTTTT
CASIPLLAGAPGTGELFF
>TRBJ1-2|TRBV7-9|few|-
TGTGCCAGCAGCTTAGGAGGGACCCTCTTTGGGTATGGCTACACCTTC
CASSLGGTLFGYGYTF
>TRBJ2-7|TRBV7-7|-|-
TGTGCCAGCAGCGTAGGGAGCTCCTACGAGCAGTACTTC
CASSVGSSYEQYF
>TRBJ2-7|TRBV4-1|-|-
TGCGCCAGCAGCCAAGATGCTATCTCCTACGAGCAGTACTTC
CASSQDAISYEQYF
>TRBJ1-1|TRBV14|-|TRBD1
TGTGCCAGCAGCCAATACACAGGGGACCCGAACACTGAAGCTTTCTTT
CASSQYTGDPNTEAFF
>TRBJ2-2|TRBV9|-|TRBD2
TGTGCCAGCAGCGTAACCCTGACTAGCGGGGGGTCTTTTGCCGGGGAGCTGTTTTTT
CASSVTLTSGGSFAGELFF
>TRBJ2-1|TRBV9|-|-
TGTGCCAGCAGCGTAGTGGAGGGCCGAGACCTCTCCTACAATGAGCAGTTCTTC
CASSVVEGRDLSYNEQFF
>TRBJ1-5|TRBV19|-|-
TGTGCCAGTAGGGGATTCGAACGGGACTTAAGGGAGCCCCAGCATTTT
CASRGFERDLREPQHF
>TRBJ1-5|TRBV4-3|-|-
TGCGCCAGCAGCCAAGATAGGGGCTTCAATCAGCCCCAGCATTTT
CASSQDRGFNQPQHF
>TRBJ1-5|TRBV11-3|-|-
TGTGCCAGCAACTATCAGCCCCAGCATTTT
CASNYQPQHF
>TRBJ2-3|TRBV2|once|TRBD2
TGTGCCAGCACTCGGACTAGCGGCTACACAGATACGCAGTATTTT
CASTRTSGYTDTQYF
>TRBJ1-2|TRBV30|few|-
TGTGCCTGGGATTACTCAGGAGCCTATGGCTACACCTTC
CAWDYSGAYGYTF
>TRBJ1-2|TRBV30|-|TRBD1
TGTGCCTGGAGTGGGACAGGGGTAGGCTACACCTTC
CAWSGTGVGYTF
>TRBJ2-1|TRBV2|few|TRBD2
TGTGCCAGCAGTGAAAAGTTCGACCTAGCGGGCGATGAGCAGTTCTTC
CASSEKFDLAGDEQFF
>TRBJ2-1|TRBV28|-|TRBD1
TGTGCCAGCCGGGACCCGGGGACAGGCTCCTACAATGAGCAGTTCTTC
CASRDPGTGSYNEQFF
>TRBJ2-7|TRBV7-9|-|TRBD1
TGTGCCAGCAGCACGGACAGGGGCTCCTACGAGCAGTACTTC
CASSTDRGSYEQYF
>TRBJ2-7|TRBV28|-|TRBD1
TGTGCCAGCAGTCTTTCCGGGACAGGGGTCGACGAGCAGTACTTC
CASSLSGTGVDEQYF
>TRBJ2-7|TRBV27|few|TRBD1
TGTGGGGCGGGACAGGCCCCCTACGAGCAGTACTTC
CGAGQAPYEQYF
>TRBJ2-2|TRBV4-2|few|-
TGTGCCAGCAGCCAAGGGTACGGGGAGCTGTTTTTT
CASSQGYGELFF
>TRBJ2-1|TRBV7-9|-|TRBD1
TGTGCCAGCAGCCCTGGGACAGGGGGACACAATGAGCAGTTCTTC
CASSPGTGGHNEQFF
>TRBJ2-5|TRBV28|few|TRBD2
TGTGCCAGCAGTTCGGGACTAGCGGGGGAGACCCAGTACTTC
CASSSGLAGETQYF
>TRBJ1-1|TRBV5-1|-|-
TGCGCCAGCAGCTTGGAACTTAACACTGAAGCTTTCTTT
CASSLELNTEAFF
>TRBJ2-2|TRBV7-7|-|-
TGTGCCAGCAGCTGGGGACAAAACACCGGGGAGCTGTTTTTT
CASSWGQNTGELFF
>TRBJ2-1|TRBV27|-|TRBD2
TGTGCCAGCAGTTTAACTAGCGGGGAAGAGCAGTTCTTC
CASSLTSGEEQFF
>TRBJ1-1|TRBV28|-|-
TGTGCCAGCAGTTCAGGACTGAACACTGAAGCTTTCTTT
CASSSGLNTEAFF
>TRBJ1-2|TRBV5-1|medium-sized|-
TGCGCCAGCAGCTGGAGGGCCCCACGAGATGGCTACACCTTC
CASSWRAPRDGYTF
>TRBJ2-7|TRBV29-1|-|-
TGCAGCGCCGAAGGGCAGGGCTCCTACGAGCAGTACTTC
CSAEGQGSYEQYF
>TRBJ1-5|TRBV4-1|-|TRBD1
TGCGCCAGCAGCCAAGAACAGGGGTTCGAGCAGCCCCAGCATTTT
CASSQEQGFEQPQHF
>TRBJ1-5|TRBV7-9|-|TRBD1
TGTGCCAGCAGCTTTGGCCAGGGGACAGCTAATCAGCCCCAGCATTTT
CASSFGQGTANQPQHF